Reported below is one T cell receptor beta chain. Its antigen is unidentified. This specimen belongs to a study of shared clonotypes between healthy human individuals. CD8 cells classed as naive were CD45RO-negative and positively selected for CCR7, excluding terminally differentiated effector memory CD45RA+ cells. TCRdb's copy holds only in-frame clones and misses some; the assay was immunoSEQ multiplex PCR. The sample consists of over 2,000,000 clones, 85% to 95% of them appearing once. Study-wide findings and caveats: Naive subsets generally had larger estimated richness than memory subsets. Researchers sampled blood only, noting tissue repertoires likely differ.

Germline values: CDR1 SEHNR, CDR2 FQNEAQ (reference sequence). Trimming cost V 2 bases and J 2 bases, with 16 bases left between them. The CDR3 sequence is 16 residues long. Sequencing was performed on naive CD8+ T cells from PBMCs. The receptor was isolated from a man between 18 and 35 years old in good health. Some clones in this sample may be carry-over from other donors' samples. This chain links TRBV7-9 with TRBJ2-7; tentatively, D is TRBD1 (5 bases). The CDR3 region has the DNA TGTGCCAGCAGCTTATATGACGCGACAGCAGCCTACGAGCAGTACTTC. Protein: CASSLYDATAAYEQYF.